These 4 T cell receptor beta chains were sequenced from one sample in a study of OX40 agonist ivuxolimab in advanced cancers. Receptor amplification or capture employed the immunoSEQ multiplex PCR assay. TCRdb took over this immuneACCESS table, retaining in-frame rearrangements with V and J assigned. Such tables are incomplete; in checked studies, under half of the missing clones stem from an unresolved V gene, and the remainder is unexplained. Counted in this sample were approximately 39,000 clones; approximately 90% of them appeared once. Around 13% of the sample comes from the top ten. Material: CD4+ or CD8+ T cells sorted from blood, obtained in a trial of the OX40 agonist ivuxolimab. The receptor source for this set is an adult with an advanced solid tumor such as melanoma, head and neck, liver or kidney cancer.

The V gene is TRBV9, the J gene TRBJ2-6, with TRBD1 as a possible D gene (5 bases). CDR3 length equals 18 residues. Germline CDR1 SGDLS, CDR2 YYNGEE. Deletions cut 0 bases from V and 4 bases from J, with 17 bases between. For the CDR3, the DNA is TGTGCCAGCAGCGTAGTTCGAGCAGGGTCTCGCGGGGCCAACGTCCTGACTTTC. This codes for CASSVVRAGSRGANVLTF. Full variable domain (rest looked up from reference TRBV9 and TRBJ2-6): DSGVTQTPKHLITATGQRVTLRCSPRSGDLSVYWYQQSLDQGLQFLIQYYNGEERAKGNILERFSAQQFPDLHSELNLSSLELGDSALYFCASSVVRAGSRGANVLTFGAGSRLTVL.

V usage is TRBV28 and J usage is TRBJ2-7, with 9 bases identical to TRBD1. Germline-derived CDR1 and CDR2 are MDHEN and SYDVKM. The CDR3 covers 15 residues. V gave up 4 bases and J gave up 1 base; unmatched junction bases: 5. The CDR3 loop reads CASSSYRGQSYEQYF. DNA for the CDR3: TGTGCCAGCAGTTCGTACAGGGGGCAATCCTACGAGCAGTACTTC. Combining the CDR3 with reference TRBV28 and TRBJ2-7 gives the whole variable domain DVKVTQSSRYLVKRTGEKVFLECVQDMDHENMFWYRQDPGLGLRLIYFSYDVKMKEKGDIPEGYSVSREKKERFSLILESASTNQTSMYLCASSSYRGQSYEQYFGPGTRLTVT.

The genes are TRBV7-3 and TRBJ1-2; D is uncertain. The CDR3 spans 14 residues. Germline lookup yields CDR1 SGHTA and CDR2 FQGTGA. Trimming took off 5 bases at V and 4 bases at J, with 14 bases between the two ends. CDR3 region: CASSISDPPYGYTF. DNA for the CDR3: TGTGCCAGCAGCATAAGTGATCCCCCCTATGGCTACACCTTC.

The chain employs TRBV7-9 and TRBJ2-3; the D is unclear. There are 15 residues in the CDR3. Per the germline V gene, CDR1 is SEHNR and CDR2 is FQNEAQ (reference sequence). Trimming shortened V by 1 base and J by 0 bases, and 8 bases separated the two germline ends. In DNA form, the CDR3 reads TGTGCCAGCAGCTTAGGGGTAGTGAGCACAGATACGCAGTATTTT. It codes for CASSLGVVSTDTQYF.